The sequence of this T cell receptor beta chain was determined in a study of blood T cell repertoires in COVID-19. Only in-frame clones appear in the TCRdb table, and some are missing; sequencing was by immunoSEQ multiplex PCR. Altogether about 27,000 clones are present, approximately 64% being singletons, with the ten largest covering roughly 7.2%. V was trimmed by 4 bases and J by 5 bases, leaving 9 bases between them. CDR3 size: 12 residues. The V gene's germline CDR1 is SGHRS and CDR2 YFSETQ. A single count supports this clone. The sequenced sample was peripheral blood. The genes are TRBV5-1 and TRBJ1-1, with a tentative D call TRBD1 (6 bases). The TCR comes from a man aged 60 to 69 with active or convalescent COVID-19. The CDR3 loop is CASSSTGTEAFF. In DNA form, the CDR3 reads TGCGCCAGCAGCAGCACAGGGACTGAAGCTTTCTTT.